Listed below are T cell receptor beta chains from one sample, sequenced in a study of cytomegalovirus exposure and HLA in healthy donors. Sequencing was performed with immunoSEQ multiplex PCR; in TCRdb, only in-frame clones are kept and a portion is missing. The sample lists some 130,000 clones, about four fifths seen once, with roughly 4% in the top ten. Sequencing used PBMCs. These receptors all come from a woman aged 35 to 49 in good health and CMV-seronegative. CDR3s include the opening cysteine and the closing phenylalanine or tryptophan. Each record gives: clone size, D gene, J gene, V gene, CDR3 DNA, CDR3 protein. D genes are given only for firm matches. The size field is filled for only some rows; it gives once, few, many or a size class.

.	.	TRBJ2-1	TRBV27	TGTGCCAGCAGTTCCGACTCCAACTACAATGAGCAGTTCTTC	CASSSDSNYNEQFF
.	TRBD1	TRBJ2-5	TRBV5-4	TGTGCCAGCAGCCGGACAGGACCCGGAGGAACCCAGTACTTC	CASSRTGPGGTQYF
.	TRBD2	TRBJ2-3	TRBV7-2	TGTGCCAGCAGATCGGCGGGAGGGAAGGATCCAGATACGCAGTATTTT	CASRSAGGKDPDTQYF
few	.	TRBJ2-1	TRBV4-3	TGCGCCAGCAGCCACCAGGGTCACTACAATGAGCAGTTCTTC	CASSHQGHYNEQFF
.	TRBD2	TRBJ2-3	TRBV19	TGTGCCAGTACCCCGGGGGGGAGGACAGATACGCAGTATTTT	CASTPGGRTDTQYF
.	TRBD1	TRBJ2-1	TRBV29-1	TGCAGCGTGGGGACAGGGGGATACAATGAGCAGTTCTTC	CSVGTGGYNEQFF
.	TRBD2	TRBJ2-3	TRBV5-1	TGCGCCAGCAGCTCGGGACTAGCGGGCCCAGATACGCAGTATTTT	CASSSGLAGPDTQYF
.	TRBD1	TRBJ1-2	TRBV10-3	TGTGCCATCCAAGTCCCGGGACAGGGGAGGTATGGCTACACCTTC	CAIQVPGQGRYGYTF
many	TRBD1	TRBJ1-3	TRBV7-9	TGTGCCACCGAAACAGGGGGCTCTGGAAACACCATATATTTT	CATETGGSGNTIYF
once	.	TRBJ1-5	TRBV2	TGTGCCAGCAGGACAGGAGGTTATCAGCCCCAGCATTTT	CASRTGGYQPQHF
.	TRBD1	TRBJ2-1	TRBV6-6	TGTGCCAGCAAACACCGGGACAGGATAAACAATGAGCAGTTCTTC	CASKHRDRINNEQFF
.	.	TRBJ2-7	TRBV5-6	TGTGCCAGCTCGGTTAGCTCCTACGAGCAGTACTTC	CASSVSSYEQYF
.	.	TRBJ1-6	TRBV7-3	TGTGCCAGCAGCTTAGCGGCTGCAAATTCACCCCTCCACTTT	CASSLAAANSPLHF
.	.	TRBJ1-2	TRBV5-1	TGCGCCAGCAGCTCGGGACACCTAGGAGGCTATGGCTACACCTTC	CASSSGHLGGYGYTF
.	TRBD1	TRBJ2-5	TRBV7-6	TGTGCCAGCAGCTCTGGATGGACAGGGAAGGAGACCCAGTACTTC	CASSSGWTGKETQYF
.	.	TRBJ1-2	TRBV18	TGTGCCAGCTCACCACAGGGAGGGAACTATGGCTACACCTTC	CASSPQGGNYGYTF
.	.	TRBJ2-1	TRBV7-2	TGTGCCAGCAGCTTGTTTCCTTACAATGAGCAGTTCTTC	CASSLFPYNEQFF
.	TRBD1	TRBJ1-5	TRBV19	TGTGCCAGTAGTATCCTTCCTTATGACAGGGAAGGGGGCAATCAGCCCCAGCATTTT	CASSILPYDREGGNQPQHF
once	.	TRBJ2-1	TRBV7-9	TGTGCCAGCAGCTCCGCGGAGCAGTTCTTC	CASSSAEQFF
.	.	TRBJ1-2	TRBV29-1	TGCAGCGTCCCCTTCCGCAGGGTTGGGTATGGCTACACCTTC	CSVPFRRVGYGYTF
.	.	TRBJ2-2	TRBV7-9	TGTGCCAGCAGCTTCCCAGGGGCGTCGGCCGGGGAGCTGTTTTTT	CASSFPGASAGELFF
.	.	TRBJ2-7	TRBV27	TGTGCCAGCAGTCGGGGACATGACTCCTACGAGCAGTACTTC	CASSRGHDSYEQYF
.	.	TRBJ2-7	TRBV9	TGTGCCAGCAGCCCCTCCGGGACAAGCTCCTACGAGCAGTACTTC	CASSPSGTSSYEQYF
.	TRBD2	TRBJ2-7	TRBV6-5	TGTGCCAGCAGTCGCCCGGGACTAGCGGACGAGCAGTACTTC	CASSRPGLADEQYF
.	.	TRBJ2-1	TRBV7-2	TGTGCCAGCAGCTCGCGACTGAATGAGCAGTTCTTC	CASSSRLNEQFF
.	.	TRBJ1-1	TRBV7-2	TGTGCCAGCAGCTCCCTGGGGGGGGCCACTGAAGCTTTCTTT	CASSSLGGATEAFF
once	TRBD1	TRBJ1-5	TRBV4-1	TGCGCCAGCAGCCAAGGGACAGGTGGTCAGCCCCAGCATTTT	CASSQGTGGQPQHF
.	TRBD1	TRBJ2-7	TRBV15	TGTGCCACCAGCAGAGGGGGGACAGGCGACTACGAGCAGTACTTC	CATSRGGTGDYEQYF
few	.	TRBJ2-2	TRBV11-2	TGTGCCAGCCGAGATACCCACGGGGAGCTGTTTTTT	CASRDTHGELFF
few	.	TRBJ1-1	TRBV7-2	TGTGCCAGCAGCTTATTGGGGAGGCAGGGCACCTCGAACACTGAAGCTTTCTTT	CASSLLGRQGTSNTEAFF
.	TRBD1	TRBJ1-2	TRBV9	TGTGCCAGCAGCGCGGGTTACAGGGGGCCGACTAACTATGGCTACACCTTC	CASSAGYRGPTNYGYTF
.	.	TRBJ1-1	TRBV19	TGTGCCAGTAGTGGCTCCGGTGGGCCCACTGAAGCTTTCTTT	CASSGSGGPTEAFF
.	TRBD2	TRBJ2-1	TRBV6-6	TGTGCCAGCAGGAAAGCGGGAGGTACCTACAATGAGCAGTTCTTC	CASRKAGGTYNEQFF
.	.	TRBJ1-5	TRBV6-5	TGTGCCAGCAGGACCCGACAGGGCAATCAGCCCCAGCATTTT	CASRTRQGNQPQHF
.	.	TRBJ1-2	TRBV28	TGTGCCAGCAGTTTAGGAGGAACTGGAGGCTACACCTTC	CASSLGGTGGYTF
.	.	TRBJ2-7	TRBV5-4	TGTGCCAGCAGCTTGGGTTTGCTACACGAGCAGTACTTC	CASSLGLLHEQYF
.	TRBD1	TRBJ2-3	TRBV7-9	TGTACCAGCAGCTTATGGGACAGAAGCACAGATACGCAGTATTTT	CTSSLWDRSTDTQYF
.	.	TRBJ2-5	TRBV5-8	TGTGCCAGCAGCTTCTTAGGACTGCGGGAGACCCAGTACTTC	CASSFLGLRETQYF
.	TRBD2	TRBJ2-5	TRBV29-1	TGCAGCGTTGAAGGCGGGAGGGAGACCCAGTACTTC	CSVEGGRETQYF
.	TRBD2	TRBJ2-2	TRBV29-1	TGCAGCGTTGGCGGGGGTGTCGGGGAGCTGTTTTTT	CSVGGGVGELFF
.	.	TRBJ2-2	TRBV7-2	TGTGCCAGCAGCGCCCGGAGGGCAGTCGACACCGGGGAGCTGTTTTTT	CASSARRAVDTGELFF
.	TRBD1	TRBJ2-7	TRBV27	TGTGCCAGCAGTTCCTGGACAGGTGGGTTCTCCTACGAGCAGTACTTC	CASSSWTGGFSYEQYF
.	.	TRBJ1-2	TRBV4-1	TGCGCCAGCAGCCAAGTGGCGGGGTCGGGTGGCTACACCTTC	CASSQVAGSGGYTF
.	TRBD1	TRBJ1-4	TRBV18	TGTGCCAGCTCACCATTGGAAGGGGGCAGGAATGAAAAACTGTTTTTT	CASSPLEGGRNEKLFF
.	TRBD1	TRBJ2-5	TRBV2	TGTGCCAGCACCAGGGACAGGGGACCCGAAGAGACCCAGTACTTC	CASTRDRGPEETQYF
.	.	TRBJ2-5	TRBV5-6	TGTGCCAGCAGCTTGGGGGGGGGCCCAGAGACCCAGTACTTC	CASSLGGGPETQYF
.	TRBD2	TRBJ2-5	TRBV10-3	TGTGCCATCAGTTTTTCTAGCGGGCTCCAAGAGACCCAGTACTTC	CAISFSSGLQETQYF
.	TRBD2	TRBJ2-5	TRBV10-3	TGTGCCATCAGGGGAGCGGGAGCGGGGGAGACCCAGTACTTC	CAIRGAGAGETQYF
.	TRBD1	TRBJ2-7	TRBV4-1	TGCGCCAGCAGCCACCCGACAGGGTACGAGCAGTACTTC	CASSHPTGYEQYF
once	.	TRBJ2-3	TRBV5-1	TGCGCCAGCAGCTTGGGGCCAAAATCTAGCGCCAGCACAGATACGCAGTATTTT	CASSLGPKSSASTDTQYF
.	TRBD1	TRBJ1-2	TRBV28	TGTGCCAGCGAGAGGGGACAGAACTATGGCTACACCTTC	CASERGQNYGYTF
.	.	TRBJ2-7	TRBV4-2	TGTGCCAGCAGCCAAGATGACAAACAACGCTACGAGCAGTACTTC	CASSQDDKQRYEQYF
.	TRBD2	TRBJ2-7	TRBV6-1	TGTGCCAACGTTTTAGCGGGAAGGAGCTCCTACGAGCAGTACTTC	CANVLAGRSSYEQYF
.	TRBD2	TRBJ2-7	TRBV4-3	TGCGCCAGCAGCCCGGGACTAGCGGTCGCCGCGCAGTACTTC	CASSPGLAVAAQYF
.	TRBD2	TRBJ2-1	TRBV5-4	TGTGCCAGCAGCTCGACTAGCGGGGGACGAAGCGAGCAGTTCTTC	CASSSTSGGRSEQFF
.	TRBD1	TRBJ2-5	TRBV6-5	TGTGCCAGCAGTTCAACAGGGGGCCAAGAGACCCAGTACTTC	CASSSTGGQETQYF
.	.	TRBJ1-2	TRBV28	TGTGCCAGCAGTTTATCGGACAGCTACTATGGCTACACCTTC	CASSLSDSYYGYTF